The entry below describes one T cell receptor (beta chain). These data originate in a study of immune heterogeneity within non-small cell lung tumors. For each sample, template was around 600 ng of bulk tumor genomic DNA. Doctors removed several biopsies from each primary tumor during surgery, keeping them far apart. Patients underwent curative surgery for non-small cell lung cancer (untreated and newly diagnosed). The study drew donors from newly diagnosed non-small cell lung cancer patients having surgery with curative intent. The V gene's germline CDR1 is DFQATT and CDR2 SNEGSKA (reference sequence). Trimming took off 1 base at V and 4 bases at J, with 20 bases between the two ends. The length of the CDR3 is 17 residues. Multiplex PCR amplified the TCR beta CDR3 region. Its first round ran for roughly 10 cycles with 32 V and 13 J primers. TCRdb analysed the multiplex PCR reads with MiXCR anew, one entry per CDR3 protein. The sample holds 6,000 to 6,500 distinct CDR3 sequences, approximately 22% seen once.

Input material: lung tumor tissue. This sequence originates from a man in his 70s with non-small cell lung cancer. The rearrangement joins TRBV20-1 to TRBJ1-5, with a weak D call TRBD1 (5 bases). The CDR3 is CSARARRGPSENQPQHF. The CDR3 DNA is TGCAGTGCTAGAGCTCGACGGGGACCCTCTGAAAATCAGCCCCAGCATTTT.